The clone carrying this TCR beta chain came up a few times. This sample is part of a study of human T cells and chemical hapten exposure. Study background: Sensitization involved placing 2% DPC onto an approximately 2 cm by approximately 2 cm region of upper inner arm skin.

TCRdb re-called the RACE reads with MiXCR, one entry per CDR3 protein. The sample includes 350,000 to 450,000 distinct CDR3 sequences, approximately 5% seen only once; the top ten take approximately 2.4%. As for time point: pre-sensitization, week 0. Treatment indicated: therapeutic diphenylcyclopropenone sensitization with weekly scalp DPC. CDR3 size: 12 residues. The V and J ends lost 8 bases and 8 bases, in that order; junction bases with no gene match: 7. The chain uses TRBV12-3 or TRBV12-4 and TRBJ1-2; TRBD1 matches at 8 bases. Sequenced material: whole blood, taken in connection with sensitization to the hapten diphenylcyclopropenone (DPC). The clonotype comes from a woman between 45 and 60 years old with alopecia areata. Some clones in this sample may be carry-over from other donors' samples. CDR3 coding DNA: TGTGCCAGCTCCCGGACAGGGCGAGGCTACACCTTC. This sequence encodes CASSRTGRGYTF.